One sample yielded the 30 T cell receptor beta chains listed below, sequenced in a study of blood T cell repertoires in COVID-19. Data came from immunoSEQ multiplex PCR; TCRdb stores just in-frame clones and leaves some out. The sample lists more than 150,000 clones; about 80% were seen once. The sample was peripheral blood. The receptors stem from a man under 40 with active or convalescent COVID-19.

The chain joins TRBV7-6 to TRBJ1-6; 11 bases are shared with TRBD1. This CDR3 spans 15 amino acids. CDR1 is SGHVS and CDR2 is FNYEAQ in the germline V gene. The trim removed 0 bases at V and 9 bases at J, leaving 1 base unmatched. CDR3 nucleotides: TGTGCCAGCAGCTTAGCAGGGACAGGGGGTTCACCCCTCCACTTT. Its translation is CASSLAGTGGSPLHF.

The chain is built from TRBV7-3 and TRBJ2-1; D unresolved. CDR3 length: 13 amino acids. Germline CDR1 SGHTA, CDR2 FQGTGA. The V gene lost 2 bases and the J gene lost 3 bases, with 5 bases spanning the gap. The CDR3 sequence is CASSLVHYNEQFF. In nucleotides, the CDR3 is TGTGCCAGCAGCTTAGTACACTACAATGAGCAGTTCTTC.

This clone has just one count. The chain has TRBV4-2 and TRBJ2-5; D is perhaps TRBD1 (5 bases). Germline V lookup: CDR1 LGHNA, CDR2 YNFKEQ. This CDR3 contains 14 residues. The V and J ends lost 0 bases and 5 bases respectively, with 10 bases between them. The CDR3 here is CASSQEGPAETQYF. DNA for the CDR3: TGTGCCAGCAGCCAAGAGGGGCCAGCGGAGACCCAGTACTTC.

The chain's CDR3 is CASSSRSDQETQYF. The CDR3, as DNA: TGTGCCAGCAGCTCCCGTTCTGACCAAGAGACCCAGTACTTC. The chain combines TRBV11-3 with TRBJ2-5; D gene ambiguous. The CDR3 loop spans 14 amino acids. The germline V gene has CDR1 SGHNT and CDR2 YENEEA. V gave up 4 bases and J gave up 0 bases, with 9 bases separating them.

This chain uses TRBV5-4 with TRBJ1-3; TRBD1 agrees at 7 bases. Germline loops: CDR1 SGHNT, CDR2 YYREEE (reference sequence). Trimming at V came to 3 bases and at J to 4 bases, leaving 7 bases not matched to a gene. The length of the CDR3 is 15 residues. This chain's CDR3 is CASSSEGASGNTIYF. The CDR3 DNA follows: TGTGCCAGCAGCTCCGAGGGGGCGTCCGGAAACACCATATATTTT.

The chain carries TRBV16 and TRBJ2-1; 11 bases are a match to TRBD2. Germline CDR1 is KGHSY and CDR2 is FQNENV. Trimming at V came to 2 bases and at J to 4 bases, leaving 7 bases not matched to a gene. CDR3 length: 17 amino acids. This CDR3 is CASSQERRLAGYNEQFF. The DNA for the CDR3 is TGTGCCAGCAGCCAAGAGCGGAGACTAGCGGGATACAATGAGCAGTTCTTC.

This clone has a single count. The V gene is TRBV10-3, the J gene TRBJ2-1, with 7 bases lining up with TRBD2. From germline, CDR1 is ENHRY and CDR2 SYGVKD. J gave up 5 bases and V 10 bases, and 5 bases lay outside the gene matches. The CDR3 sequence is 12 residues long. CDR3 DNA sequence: TGTGCCAAGCGGGGAGGCAACAATGAGCAGTTCTTC. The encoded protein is CAKRGGNNEQFF.

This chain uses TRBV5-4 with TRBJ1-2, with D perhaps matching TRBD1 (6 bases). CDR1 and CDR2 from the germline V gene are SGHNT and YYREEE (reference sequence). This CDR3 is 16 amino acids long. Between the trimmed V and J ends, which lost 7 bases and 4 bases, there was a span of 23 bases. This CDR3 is CASRRRGRGGVYGYTF. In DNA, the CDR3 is TGTGCCAGCCGTCGAAGGGGTAGGGGGGGAGTCTATGGCTACACCTTC.

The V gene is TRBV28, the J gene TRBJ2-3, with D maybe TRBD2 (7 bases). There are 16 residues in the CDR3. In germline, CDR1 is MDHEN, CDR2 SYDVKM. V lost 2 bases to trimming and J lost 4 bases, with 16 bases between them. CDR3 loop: CASSLGGAIFPDTQYF. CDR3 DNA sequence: TGTGCCAGCAGTTTAGGGGGGGCGATATTTCCAGATACGCAGTATTTT.

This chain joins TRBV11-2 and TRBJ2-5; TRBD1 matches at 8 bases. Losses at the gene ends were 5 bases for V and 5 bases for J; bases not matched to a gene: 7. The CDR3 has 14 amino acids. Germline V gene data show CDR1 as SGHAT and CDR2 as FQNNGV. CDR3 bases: TGTGCCAGCAGCCAAGACAGGGGTAGGGAGACCCAGTACTTC. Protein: CASSQDRGRETQYF.

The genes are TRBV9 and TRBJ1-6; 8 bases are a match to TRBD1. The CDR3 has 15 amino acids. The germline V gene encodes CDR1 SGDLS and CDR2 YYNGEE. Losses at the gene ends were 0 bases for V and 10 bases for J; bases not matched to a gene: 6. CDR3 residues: CASSVGEQGGSPLHF. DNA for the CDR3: TGTGCCAGCAGCGTAGGGGAACAGGGGGGATCACCCCTCCACTTT.

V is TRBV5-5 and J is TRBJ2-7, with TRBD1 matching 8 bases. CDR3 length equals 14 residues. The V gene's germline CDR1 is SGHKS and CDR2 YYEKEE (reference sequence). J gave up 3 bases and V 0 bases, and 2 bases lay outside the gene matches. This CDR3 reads CASSLGGTGYEQYV. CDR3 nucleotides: TGTGCCAGCAGCTTGGGCGGGACAGGCTACGAGCAGTACGTC.

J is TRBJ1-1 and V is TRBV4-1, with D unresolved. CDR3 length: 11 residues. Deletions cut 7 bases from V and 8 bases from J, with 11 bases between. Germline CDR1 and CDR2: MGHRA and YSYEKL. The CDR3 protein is CASIRDKEAFF. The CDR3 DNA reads TGCGCCAGCATACGGGATAAAGAAGCTTTCTTT.

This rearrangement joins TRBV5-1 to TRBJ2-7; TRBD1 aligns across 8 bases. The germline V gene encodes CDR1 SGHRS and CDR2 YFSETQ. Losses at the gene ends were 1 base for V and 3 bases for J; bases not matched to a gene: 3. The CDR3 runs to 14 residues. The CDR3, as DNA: TGCGCCAGCAGCTTGTTAGGACAGGGCTACGAGCAGTACGTC. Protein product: CASSLLGQGYEQYV.

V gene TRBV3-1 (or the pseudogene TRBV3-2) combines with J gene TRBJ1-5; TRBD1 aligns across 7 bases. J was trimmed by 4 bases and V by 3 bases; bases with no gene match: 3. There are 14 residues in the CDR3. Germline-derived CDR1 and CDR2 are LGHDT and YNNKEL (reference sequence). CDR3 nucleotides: TGTGCCAGCAGCCACGGGACAGAGAATCAGCCCCAGCATTTT. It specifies CASSHGTENQPQHF.

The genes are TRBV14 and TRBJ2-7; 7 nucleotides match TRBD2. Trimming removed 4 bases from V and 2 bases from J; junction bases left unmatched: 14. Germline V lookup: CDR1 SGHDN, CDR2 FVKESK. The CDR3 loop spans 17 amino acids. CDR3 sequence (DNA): TGTGCCAGCAGCCCCCTAAACCCATCTAGCGGACCCTACGAGCAGTACTTC. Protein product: CASSPLNPSSGPYEQYF.

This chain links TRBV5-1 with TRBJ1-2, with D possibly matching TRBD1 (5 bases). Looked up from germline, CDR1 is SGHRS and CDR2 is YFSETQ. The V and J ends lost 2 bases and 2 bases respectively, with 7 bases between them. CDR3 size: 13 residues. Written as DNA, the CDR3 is TGCGCCAGCAGCTTCGACAGAAACTATGGCTACACCTTC. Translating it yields CASSFDRNYGYTF.

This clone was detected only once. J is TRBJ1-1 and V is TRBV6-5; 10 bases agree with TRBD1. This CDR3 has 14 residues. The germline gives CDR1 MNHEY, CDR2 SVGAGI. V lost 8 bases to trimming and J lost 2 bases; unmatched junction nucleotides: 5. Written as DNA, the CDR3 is TGTGCCAGCCGTTGGACAGGGGGAAACACTGAAGCTTTCTTT. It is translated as CASRWTGGNTEAFF.

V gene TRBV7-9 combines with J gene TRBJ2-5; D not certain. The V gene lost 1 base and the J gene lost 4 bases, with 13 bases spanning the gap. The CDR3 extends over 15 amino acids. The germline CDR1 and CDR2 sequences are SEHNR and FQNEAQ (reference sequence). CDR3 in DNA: TGTGCCAGCAGCTTAGTTGCTGCAGGAAGAGAGACCCAGTACTTC. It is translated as CASSLVAAGRETQYF.

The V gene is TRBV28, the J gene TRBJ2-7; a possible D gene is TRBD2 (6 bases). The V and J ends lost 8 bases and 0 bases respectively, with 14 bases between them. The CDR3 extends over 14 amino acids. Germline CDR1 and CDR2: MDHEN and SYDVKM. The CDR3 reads CASQVTRSSYEQYV. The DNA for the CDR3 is TGTGCCAGCCAAGTGACTAGGAGCTCCTACGAGCAGTACGTC.

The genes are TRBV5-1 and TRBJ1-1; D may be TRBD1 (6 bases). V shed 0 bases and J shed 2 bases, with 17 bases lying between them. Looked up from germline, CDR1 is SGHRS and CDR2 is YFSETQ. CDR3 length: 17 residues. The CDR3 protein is CASSLAATGTLNTEAFF. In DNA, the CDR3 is TGCGCCAGCAGCTTGGCTGCTACCGGGACACTCAACACTGAAGCTTTCTTT. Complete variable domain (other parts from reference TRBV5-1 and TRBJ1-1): KAGVTQTPRYLIKTRGQQVTLSCSPISGHRSVSWYQQTPGQGLQFLFEYFSETQRNKGNFPGRFSGRQFSNSRSEMNVSTLELGDSALYLCASSLAATGTLNTEAFFGQGTRLTVV.

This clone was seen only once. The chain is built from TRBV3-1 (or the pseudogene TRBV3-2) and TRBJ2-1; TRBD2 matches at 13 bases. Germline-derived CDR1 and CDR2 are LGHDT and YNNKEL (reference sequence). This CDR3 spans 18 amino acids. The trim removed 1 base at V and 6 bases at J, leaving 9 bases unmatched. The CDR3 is CASSQGVVGLAGANEQFF. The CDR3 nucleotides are TGTGCCAGCAGCCAAGGGGTCGTCGGACTAGCGGGAGCCAATGAGCAGTTCTTC.

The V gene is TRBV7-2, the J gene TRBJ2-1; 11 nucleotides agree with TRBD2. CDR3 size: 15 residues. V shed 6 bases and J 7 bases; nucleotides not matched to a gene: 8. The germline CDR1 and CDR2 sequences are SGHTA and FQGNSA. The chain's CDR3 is CASSTTSGRSNEQFF. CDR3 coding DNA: TGTGCCAGCAGTACTACTAGCGGGAGATCAAATGAGCAGTTCTTC.

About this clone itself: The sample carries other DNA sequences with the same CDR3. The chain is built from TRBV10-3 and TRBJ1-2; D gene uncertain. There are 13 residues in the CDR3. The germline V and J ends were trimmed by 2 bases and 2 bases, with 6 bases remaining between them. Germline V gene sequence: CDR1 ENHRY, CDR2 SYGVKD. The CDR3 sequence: CAISEGQNYGYTF. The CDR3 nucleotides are TGTGCCATCAGTGAGGGGCAGAACTATGGCTACACCTTC.

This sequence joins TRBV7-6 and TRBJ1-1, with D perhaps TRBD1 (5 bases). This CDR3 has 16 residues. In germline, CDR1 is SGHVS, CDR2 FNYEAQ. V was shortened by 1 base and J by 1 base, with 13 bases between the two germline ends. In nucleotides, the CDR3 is TGTGCCAGCAGCTTAGTCTATGGGACTGCGAACACTGAAGCTTTCTTT. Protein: CASSLVYGTANTEAFF.

CDR3 nucleotides: TGCAGCGTTGTACAGGGCAATCAGCCCCAGCATTTT. This encodes CSVVQGNQPQHF. The chain joins TRBV29-1 to TRBJ1-5, with D possibly TRBD1 on 5 matching bases. Trimming cost V 4 bases and J 2 bases, with 6 bases left between them. CDR1 and CDR2 from the germline V gene are SQVTM and ANQGSEA. The CDR3 length is 12 residues.

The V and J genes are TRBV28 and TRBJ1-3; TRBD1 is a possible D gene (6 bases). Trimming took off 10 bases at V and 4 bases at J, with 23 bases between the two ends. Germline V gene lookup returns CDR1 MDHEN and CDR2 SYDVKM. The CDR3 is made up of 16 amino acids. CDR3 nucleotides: TGTGCCACTCTGAGACAGGCTGGAGCCACCGGAAACACCATATATTTT. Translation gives CATLRQAGATGNTIYF. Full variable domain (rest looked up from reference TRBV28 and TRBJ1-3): DVKVTQSSRYLVKRTGEKVFLECVQDMDHENMFWYRQDPGLGLRLIYFSYDVKMKEKGDIPEGYSVSREKKERFSLILESASTNQTSMYLCATLRQAGATGNTIYFGEGSWLTVV.

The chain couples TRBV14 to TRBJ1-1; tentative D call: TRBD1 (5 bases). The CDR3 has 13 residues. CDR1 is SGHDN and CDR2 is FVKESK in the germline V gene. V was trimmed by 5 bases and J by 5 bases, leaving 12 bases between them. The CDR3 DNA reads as TGTGCCAGCAGCTTCTTTGGGGGGACTGAAGCTTTCTTT. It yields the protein CASSFFGGTEAFF. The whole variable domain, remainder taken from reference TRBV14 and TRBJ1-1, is EAGVTQFPSHSVIEKGQTVTLRCDPISGHDNLYWYRRVMGKEIKFLLHFVKESKQDESGMPNNRFLAERTGGTYSTLKVQPAELEDSGVYFCASSFFGGTEAFFGQGTRLTVV.

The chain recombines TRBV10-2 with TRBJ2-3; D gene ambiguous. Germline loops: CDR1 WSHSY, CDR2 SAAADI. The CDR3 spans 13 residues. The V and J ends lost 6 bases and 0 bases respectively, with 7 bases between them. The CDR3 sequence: CASSRESTDTQYF. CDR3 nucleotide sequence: TGCGCCAGCAGCCGAGAAAGCACAGATACGCAGTATTTT.

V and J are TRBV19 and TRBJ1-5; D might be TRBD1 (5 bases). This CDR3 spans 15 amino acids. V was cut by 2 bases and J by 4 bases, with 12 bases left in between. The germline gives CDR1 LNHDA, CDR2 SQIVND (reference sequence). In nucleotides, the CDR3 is TGTGCCAGTAGTATATTCGGGGGAAGGAATCAGCCCCAGCATTTT. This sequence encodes CASSIFGGRNQPQHF.